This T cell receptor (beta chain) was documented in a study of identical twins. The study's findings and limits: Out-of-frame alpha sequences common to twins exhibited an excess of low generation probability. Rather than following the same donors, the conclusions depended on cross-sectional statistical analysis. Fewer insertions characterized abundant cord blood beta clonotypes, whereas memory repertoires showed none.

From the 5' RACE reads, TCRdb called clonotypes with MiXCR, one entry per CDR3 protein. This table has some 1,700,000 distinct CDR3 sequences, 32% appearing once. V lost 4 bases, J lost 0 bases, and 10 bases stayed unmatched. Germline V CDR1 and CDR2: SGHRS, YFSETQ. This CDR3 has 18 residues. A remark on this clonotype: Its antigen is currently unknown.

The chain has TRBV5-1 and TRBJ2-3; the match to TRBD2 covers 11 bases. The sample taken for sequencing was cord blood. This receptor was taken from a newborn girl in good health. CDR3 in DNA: TGCGCCAGCAGCCAACCACTAGCGGGGGCCCCTAGCACAGATACGCAGTATTTT. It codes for CASSQPLAGAPSTDTQYF.